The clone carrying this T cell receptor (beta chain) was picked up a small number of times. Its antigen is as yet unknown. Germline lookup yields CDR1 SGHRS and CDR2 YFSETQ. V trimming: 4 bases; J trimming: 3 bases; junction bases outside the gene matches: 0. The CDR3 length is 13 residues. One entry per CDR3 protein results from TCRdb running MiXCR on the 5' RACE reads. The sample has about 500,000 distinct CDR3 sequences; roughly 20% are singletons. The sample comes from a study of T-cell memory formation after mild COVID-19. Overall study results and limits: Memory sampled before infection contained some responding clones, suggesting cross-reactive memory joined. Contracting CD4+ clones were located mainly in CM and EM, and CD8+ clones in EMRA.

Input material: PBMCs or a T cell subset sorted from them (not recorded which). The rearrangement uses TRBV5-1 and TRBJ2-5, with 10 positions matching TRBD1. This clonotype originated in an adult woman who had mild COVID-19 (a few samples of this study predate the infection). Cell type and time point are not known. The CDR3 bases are TGCGCCAGCAGCGGGACAGGGGAAGAGACCCAGTACTTC. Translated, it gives CASSGTGEETQYF.